This TCR beta chain was identified during a study of blood T cell repertoires in COVID-19. In the study overall: T cells, B-cell-depleted T cells, or PBMCs supplied cDNA or gDNA.

Repertoires were generated with immunoSEQ multiplex PCR, while TCRdb's copy carries only in-frame clones and drops some. The profile shows 250,000 to 400,000 clones, about 87% of them singletons. Participant ages covered roughly 18 to 90 years across 25 or so US areas. Participant reports of clinical history set cohort assignment. Two negative PCRs, clearance, or symptom resolution characterized the recovered Cohort 3 donors. V lost 1 base, J lost 7 bases, and 16 bases lay in between. The CDR3 length is 15 residues. Germline CDR1 reads SGHTA; CDR2 reads FQGNSA. J is TRBJ1-2 and V is TRBV7-2; D possibly corresponds to TRBD1 (6 bases). The receptor was isolated from a woman between 25 and 40 years old who had recovered from COVID-19. The sample comprised PBMCs or T cells enriched from blood (not recorded which). For the CDR3, the DNA is TGTGCCAGCAGCTTAGTGGAAGGGGGTAGGGGTGGCTACACCTTC. This gives the protein CASSLVEGGRGGYTF.